The rows below give T cell receptor beta chains drawn from one sample of a study of blood T cell repertoires in COVID-19. Sequencing used immunoSEQ multiplex PCR; TCRdb keeps in-frame clones, though not all of them. The sample carries about 300,000 clones, roughly 89% recorded once. The sequencing sample was made of peripheral blood. These TCRs come from a woman aged 25-40 years with COVID-19, enrolled during active disease. The CDR3 runs from the conserved cysteine through the conserved F or W. Part of the rows lack a size; the others show once, few, many or a class for expanded clones.

v_call: TRBV5-1
j_call: TRBJ1-1
clone_size: -
cdr3_aa: CASSSWEVGTEAFF

v_call: TRBV6-5
j_call: TRBJ2-6
clone_size: -
cdr3_aa: CASSYGQGNGANVLTF

v_call: TRBV7-9
j_call: TRBJ1-1
clone_size: -
cdr3_aa: CASSSDSTEAFF

v_call: TRBV5-8
j_call: TRBJ2-2
clone_size: -
cdr3_aa: CASSLGVSGELFF

v_call: TRBV3-1/TRBV3-2
j_call: TRBJ1-3
clone_size: -
cdr3_aa: CASSPFSGNTIYF

v_call: TRBV6-5
j_call: TRBJ1-2
clone_size: -
cdr3_aa: CATRGGLRYGYTF

v_call: TRBV2
j_call: TRBJ2-2
clone_size: -
cdr3_aa: CASRRNTGELFF

v_call: TRBV6-5
j_call: TRBJ2-3
clone_size: -
cdr3_aa: CASKIELSTDTQYF

v_call: TRBV5-1
j_call: TRBJ1-6
clone_size: -
cdr3_aa: CASSVLSAGNNSPLHF

v_call: TRBV7-6
j_call: TRBJ2-5
clone_size: -
cdr3_aa: CASSLGRGASLGETQYF

v_call: TRBV13
j_call: TRBJ1-2
clone_size: -
cdr3_aa: CASSPPGNTNYGYTF

v_call: TRBV28
j_call: TRBJ1-2
clone_size: -
cdr3_aa: CASSSFGGQGASPYGYTF

v_call: TRBV6-5
j_call: TRBJ1-3
clone_size: -
cdr3_aa: CASRRLTGGRNTIYF

v_call: TRBV27
j_call: TRBJ1-2
clone_size: -
cdr3_aa: CASPPGVRGYTF

v_call: TRBV28
j_call: TRBJ1-2
clone_size: -
cdr3_aa: CASGTGQANYGYTF

v_call: TRBV7-9
j_call: TRBJ1-1
clone_size: -
cdr3_aa: CASSRRDIEAFF

v_call: TRBV2
j_call: TRBJ2-3
clone_size: -
cdr3_aa: CASSEPGTGMADTQYF

v_call: TRBV7-2
j_call: TRBJ1-3
clone_size: once
cdr3_aa: CASSLMAGGSGNTIYF

v_call: TRBV4-3
j_call: TRBJ2-1
clone_size: -
cdr3_aa: CASSQGQGGHNEQFF

v_call: TRBV4-1
j_call: TRBJ2-7
clone_size: -
cdr3_aa: CASSPGQGRQYF

v_call: TRBV14
j_call: TRBJ2-5
clone_size: -
cdr3_aa: CASSPLGSAGETQYF

v_call: TRBV5-4
j_call: TRBJ2-1
clone_size: -
cdr3_aa: CASSLGLEAEQFF

v_call: TRBV4-1
j_call: TRBJ1-2
clone_size: -
cdr3_aa: CASSQDVAGASYGYTF

v_call: TRBV6-5
j_call: TRBJ2-3
clone_size: once
cdr3_aa: CASRGLPRDTQYF

v_call: TRBV19
j_call: TRBJ2-1
clone_size: -
cdr3_aa: CASSAFLFLPGGPFNRDEQFF

v_call: TRBV2
j_call: TRBJ2-3
clone_size: -
cdr3_aa: CASKARTSTDTQYF

v_call: TRBV5-1
j_call: TRBJ2-7
clone_size: -
cdr3_aa: CASSWGVRGPVGEQYF

v_call: TRBV27
j_call: TRBJ1-6
clone_size: -
cdr3_aa: CASSFRGMGYNSPLHF

v_call: TRBV7-2
j_call: TRBJ1-1
clone_size: -
cdr3_aa: CASRGTLGAARTEAFF

v_call: TRBV14
j_call: TRBJ2-1
clone_size: -
cdr3_aa: CASSQTYYNEQFF

v_call: TRBV18
j_call: TRBJ2-4
clone_size: -
cdr3_aa: CASSPFVIAGGPAKNIQYF

v_call: TRBV5-1
j_call: TRBJ1-3
clone_size: -
cdr3_aa: CASSLMQGSTNTIYF

v_call: TRBV5-1
j_call: TRBJ1-1
clone_size: -
cdr3_aa: CASSLVVTGKNTEAFF

v_call: TRBV6-5
j_call: TRBJ1-1
clone_size: -
cdr3_aa: CASSYSRMNTEAFF

v_call: TRBV6-2/TRBV6-3
j_call: TRBJ1-1
clone_size: -
cdr3_aa: CASSYSPRQGARGTEAFF

v_call: TRBV9
j_call: TRBJ1-5
clone_size: -
cdr3_aa: CASSVLGTAGNQPQHF

v_call: TRBV30
j_call: TRBJ2-1
clone_size: -
cdr3_aa: CAWSIEPYNEQFF

v_call: TRBV14
j_call: TRBJ1-2
clone_size: -
cdr3_aa: CASSRTRVGDGYTF

v_call: TRBV12-5
j_call: TRBJ1-1
clone_size: -
cdr3_aa: CASGLDLDREAEAFF

v_call: TRBV19
j_call: TRBJ1-2
clone_size: -
cdr3_aa: CASARTGGAYGYTF

v_call: TRBV7-2
j_call: TRBJ2-7
clone_size: -
cdr3_aa: CASRGQGASYEQYF

v_call: TRBV2
j_call: TRBJ1-1
clone_size: -
cdr3_aa: CASSSPGALHTEAFF

v_call: TRBV4-2
j_call: TRBJ1-4
clone_size: -
cdr3_aa: CASSRPSGEKLFF

v_call: TRBV7-2
j_call: TRBJ1-1
clone_size: -
cdr3_aa: CASSIQGQKAFF

v_call: TRBV9
j_call: TRBJ2-3
clone_size: -
cdr3_aa: CASSSRGSGVGDTQYF

v_call: TRBV2
j_call: TRBJ1-1
clone_size: -
cdr3_aa: CASSRTGGTTFF

v_call: TRBV7-9
j_call: TRBJ1-1
clone_size: -
cdr3_aa: CASSLEKTGNTEAFF

v_call: TRBV30
j_call: TRBJ1-5
clone_size: -
cdr3_aa: CAWSRGSNQPQHF

v_call: TRBV28
j_call: TRBJ2-2
clone_size: -
cdr3_aa: CASRAGRTGELFF

v_call: TRBV7-2
j_call: TRBJ2-7
clone_size: -
cdr3_aa: CASSRYRDTLEQYF

v_call: TRBV12-3/TRBV12-4
j_call: TRBJ2-5
clone_size: -
cdr3_aa: CASSSPRGETQYF

v_call: TRBV3-1/TRBV3-2
j_call: TRBJ2-2
clone_size: -
cdr3_aa: CASSRSTGPGELFF

v_call: TRBV7-9
j_call: TRBJ2-3
clone_size: -
cdr3_aa: CASSLGTRGEDTQYF

v_call: TRBV27
j_call: TRBJ1-1
clone_size: -
cdr3_aa: CASSFFTGSTEAFF

v_call: TRBV3-1/TRBV3-2
j_call: TRBJ1-1
clone_size: -
cdr3_aa: CASSQLKSGGGVAFF

v_call: TRBV7-3
j_call: TRBJ2-7
clone_size: -
cdr3_aa: CASSSGASYEQYF

v_call: TRBV7-2
j_call: TRBJ2-5
clone_size: -
cdr3_aa: CASSLTRGTQYF

v_call: TRBV28
j_call: TRBJ1-6
clone_size: -
cdr3_aa: CASSWRSLNSPLHF

v_call: TRBV2
j_call: TRBJ2-1
clone_size: -
cdr3_aa: CASSYREDEQFF